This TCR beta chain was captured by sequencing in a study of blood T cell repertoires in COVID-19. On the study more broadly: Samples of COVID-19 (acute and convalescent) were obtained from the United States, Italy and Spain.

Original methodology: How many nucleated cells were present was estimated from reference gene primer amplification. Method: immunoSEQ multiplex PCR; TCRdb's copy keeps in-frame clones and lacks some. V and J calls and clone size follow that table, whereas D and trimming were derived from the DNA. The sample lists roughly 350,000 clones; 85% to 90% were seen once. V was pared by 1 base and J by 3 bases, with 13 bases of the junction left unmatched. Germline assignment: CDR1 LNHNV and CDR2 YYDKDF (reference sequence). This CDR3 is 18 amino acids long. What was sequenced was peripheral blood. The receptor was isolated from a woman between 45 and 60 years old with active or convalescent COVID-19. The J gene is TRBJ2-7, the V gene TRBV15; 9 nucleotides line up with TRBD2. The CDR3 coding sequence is TGTGCCACCAGCAGAGGTCTAGCGGGGATCAAATCCCTCTACGAGCAGTACTTC. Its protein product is CATSRGLAGIKSLYEQYF. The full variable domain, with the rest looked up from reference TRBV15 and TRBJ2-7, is DAMVIQNPRYQVTQFGKPVTLSCSQTLNHNVMYWYQQKSSQAPKLLFHYYDKDFNNEADTPDNFQSRRPNTSFCFLDIRSPGLGDTAMYLCATSRGLAGIKSLYEQYFGPGTRLTVT.